The 19 T cell receptor beta chains in this list originate from one sample, sequenced in a study of shared clonotypes between healthy human individuals. Measured with immunoSEQ multiplex PCR; TCRdb has only the in-frame clones, and not every one. The data show 1.4 million to 1.5 million clones, 95% to 97% seen once. Sequenced sample: naive CD4+ T cells sorted from blood. The subset here: CD45RA+ positively selected. Source of these receptors: a man aged 25 to 40 in good health.

J is TRBJ2-5 and V is TRBV5-5, with D tentatively TRBD2 (5 bases). V was shortened by 8 bases and J by 4 bases, with 15 bases between the two germline ends. The CDR3 consists of 13 residues. The germline CDR1 and CDR2 sequences are SGHKS and YYEKEE (reference sequence). CDR3 in DNA: TGTGCCAGTCTTAACGAGGGTGGAGAGACCCAGTACTTC. Protein: CASLNEGGETQYF.

The rearrangement links TRBV7-8 to TRBJ2-3; D gene uncertain. The V gene's germline CDR1 is SGHVS and CDR2 FQNEAQ. The CDR3 extends over 15 amino acids. Trimming left V 4 bases short and J 8 bases short, with 19 bases between. The CDR3 is CASSSSTGIGSTQYF. The CDR3 nucleotides are TGTGCCAGCAGCTCCTCGACTGGGATAGGTAGTACGCAGTATTTT.

The count of this clone is one. V gene TRBV7-9 combines with J gene TRBJ2-3, with a weak D call TRBD2 (6 bases). Germline V gene lookup returns CDR1 SEHNR and CDR2 FQNEAQ (reference sequence). Trimming took 5 bases from V and 7 from J, leaving 13 bases between them. The CDR3 extends over 13 amino acids. CDR3 sequence: CASSVAGSNTQYF. DNA for the CDR3: TGTGCCAGCAGCGTCGCGGGGTCAAATACGCAGTATTTT.

This sequence joins TRBV7-2 and TRBJ2-3, with a tentative D call TRBD2 (5 bases). The CDR3 has 16 amino acids. Germline V gives CDR1 SGHTA, CDR2 FQGNSA. Trimming left V 2 bases short and J 2 bases short, with 14 bases between. CDR3 in DNA: TGTGCCAGCAGCTTACGTTCTAGCATAACCACAGATACGCAGTATTTT. Its translation is CASSLRSSITTDTQYF. The full variable domain, completed using reference TRBV7-2 and TRBJ2-3, is GAGVSQSPSNKVTEKGKDVELRCDPISGHTALYWYRQSLGQGLEFLIYFQGNSAPDKSGLPSDRFSAERTGGSVSTLTIQRTQQEDSAVYLCASSLRSSITTDTQYFGPGTRLTVL.

About this clone itself: The same CDR3 can be traced to other DNA sequences in this sample. This chain connects TRBV18 to TRBJ2-6; D may be TRBD1 (5 bases). V was cut by 6 bases and J by 0 bases, with 9 bases left in between. The CDR3 covers 15 residues. Germline CDR1 and CDR2: KGHSH and LQKENI. DNA for the CDR3: TGTGCCAGCTCCCCAGGGATCTCTGGGGCCAACGTCCTGACTTTC. Protein: CASSPGISGANVLTF.

The chain employs TRBV5-6 and TRBJ2-1, with D hard to call. This CDR3 spans 13 amino acids. Germline V gene sequence: CDR1 SGHDT, CDR2 YYEEEE. The V and J ends lost 1 base and 9 bases respectively, with 11 bases between them. DNA of the CDR3: TGTGCCAGCAGCTTGCTGGGCCGCGGTGAGCAGTTCTTC. This codes for CASSLLGRGEQFF.

V is TRBV19 and J is TRBJ2-7, with TRBD1 matching over 10 bases. This CDR3 is built from 14 residues. Germline V gene data show CDR1 as LNHDA and CDR2 as SQIVND (reference sequence). Losses at the gene ends were 8 bases for V and 3 bases for J; bases not matched to a gene: 7. CDR3 bases: TGTGCCAGTCAAAGGACAGGGGGGTTCTACGAGCAGTACTTC. It yields the protein CASQRTGGFYEQYF.

This rearrangement joins TRBV5-5 to TRBJ2-7; 10 bases map to TRBD2. Trimming cost V 0 bases and J 4 bases; bases outside gene matches: 4. This CDR3 comprises 15 residues. Germline V lookup: CDR1 SGHKS, CDR2 YYEKEE (reference sequence). The CDR3 sequence: CASSLEAGGRYEQYF. The CDR3 DNA follows: TGTGCCAGCAGCTTGGAAGCGGGAGGGAGATACGAGCAGTACTTC. The full variable domain, in which reference TRBV5-5 and TRBJ2-7 provide the parts outside the CDR3, is DAGVTQSPTHLIKTRGQQVTLRCSPISGHKSVSWYQQVLGQGPQFIFQYYEKEERGRGNFPDRFSARQFPNYSSELNVNALLLGDSALYLCASSLEAGGRYEQYFGPGTRLTVT.

The chain's CDR3 is CASSFSRNPPGNYEQYF. DNA for the CDR3: TGTGCCAGCAGCTTCTCGAGAAATCCCCCGGGGAACTACGAGCAGTACTTC. V usage is TRBV7-2 and J usage is TRBJ2-7, with a tentative D call TRBD2 (5 bases). V was clipped by 3 bases and J by 3 bases, with 21 bases between them. In germline, CDR1 is SGHTA, CDR2 FQGNSA. The CDR3 has 17 amino acids.

The chain is built from TRBV15 and TRBJ1-2; 7 nucleotides agree with TRBD1. J was trimmed by 2 bases and V by 3 bases; bases with no gene match: 6. The germline V gene encodes CDR1 LNHNV and CDR2 YYDKDF (reference sequence). The CDR3 sequence is 15 residues long. This CDR3 reads CATSSGDSSNYGYTF. In DNA form, the CDR3 reads TGTGCCACCAGCAGTGGGGACAGCAGCAACTATGGCTACACCTTC.

The chain carries TRBV29-1 and TRBJ2-5; 10 bases line up with TRBD2. Germline CDR1 reads SQVTM; CDR2 reads ANQGSEA. Trimming took 4 bases from V and 5 from J; bases not matched to a gene: 7. The CDR3 has 14 amino acids. Here the CDR3 reads CSVALAGDRETQYF. In DNA form, the CDR3 reads TGCAGCGTTGCCCTAGCGGGAGATCGTGAGACCCAGTACTTC.

This chain links TRBV9 with TRBJ2-7, with 7 bases matching TRBD1. CDR1 is SGDLS, CDR2 YYNGEE, per germline. Trimming took 4 bases from V and 3 from J; bases not matched to a gene: 16. This CDR3 comprises 17 residues. The CDR3 nucleotides read TGTGCCAGCAGCCCCCGGGACAGAGTAATAGCCGACTACGAGCAGTACTTC. This sequence encodes CASSPRDRVIADYEQYF.

V is TRBV5-6 and J is TRBJ2-1; 8 nucleotides line up with TRBD1. J lost 6 bases, V lost 4 bases, and 9 bases had no gene match. Germline assignment: CDR1 SGHDT and CDR2 YYEEEE. This CDR3 comprises 15 residues. For the CDR3, the DNA is TGTGCCAGCAGCCAGACAGGGGATAGTAGCAATGAGCAGTTCTTC. As protein: CASSQTGDSSNEQFF.

V and J are TRBV28 and TRBJ1-1; no clear D. V lost 4 bases and J 3 bases, leaving 3 bases between the germline ends. CDR3 length: 11 amino acids. Germline lookup yields CDR1 MDHEN and CDR2 SYDVKM. CDR3 sequence reads: CASSWDTEAFF. The DNA of the CDR3 is TGTGCCAGCAGTTGGGACACTGAAGCTTTCTTT.

The genes are TRBV5-1 and TRBJ1-1; 7 bases align to TRBD1. Trimming removed 7 bases from V and 5 bases from J; junction bases left unmatched: 8. The CDR3 loop spans 13 amino acids. The V gene's germline CDR1 is SGHRS and CDR2 YFSETQ. The chain's CDR3 is CASAYRQGTEAFF. CDR3 nucleotide sequence: TGCGCCAGCGCATATCGACAGGGTACTGAAGCTTTCTTT.

This sequence joins TRBV28 and TRBJ2-7; a weak D match, TRBD2 (6 bases). Germline V gives CDR1 MDHEN, CDR2 SYDVKM. This CDR3 contains 15 residues. Deletions cut 6 bases from V and 2 bases from J, with 17 bases between. The CDR3 DNA reads TGTGCCAGCAGCCCCGGGGGAGCCTCTACCTACGAGCAGTACTTC. This codes for CASSPGGASTYEQYF.

This clone was seen once. The gene calls are TRBV7-9 and TRBJ2-3, with TRBD2 matching 10 bases. Trimming at V came to 3 bases and at J to 1 base, leaving 10 bases not matched to a gene. The CDR3 has 18 amino acids. Germline V gene data show CDR1 as SEHNR and CDR2 as FQNEAQ (reference sequence). The CDR3 spells CASSFLAGVWSGTDTQYF. The CDR3, as DNA: TGTGCCAGCAGCTTCCTAGCGGGAGTCTGGTCCGGCACAGATACGCAGTATTTT. The full variable domain, in which reference TRBV7-9 and TRBJ2-3 provide the parts outside the CDR3, is DTGVSQNPRHKITKRGQNVTFRCDPISEHNRLYWYRQTLGQGPEFLTYFQNEAQLEKSRLLSDRFSAERPKGSFSTLEIQRTEQGDSAMYLCASSFLAGVWSGTDTQYFGPGTRLTVL.

V is TRBV7-8 and J is TRBJ1-5; D possibly corresponds to TRBD1 (6 bases). This CDR3 comprises 18 residues. CDR1 SGHVS and CDR2 FQNEAQ come from the germline V gene. Trimming left V 0 bases short and J 2 bases short, with 17 bases between. The CDR3 DNA follows: TGTGCCAGCAGCTTAGCGTCCCAGCAGGGGCGAGGCAATCAGCCCCAGCATTTT. This codes for CASSLASQQGRGNQPQHF.

CDR3 sequence: CASSGRGLNTEAFF. CDR3 DNA sequence: TGTGCCAGCAGCGGCAGGGGGTTAAACACTGAAGCTTTCTTT. The genes are TRBV5-4 and TRBJ1-1; TRBD1 agrees at 7 bases. V trimming: 4 bases; J trimming: 2 bases; junction bases outside the gene matches: 5. This CDR3 region has 14 residues. The germline V gene encodes CDR1 SGHNT and CDR2 YYREEE (reference sequence).